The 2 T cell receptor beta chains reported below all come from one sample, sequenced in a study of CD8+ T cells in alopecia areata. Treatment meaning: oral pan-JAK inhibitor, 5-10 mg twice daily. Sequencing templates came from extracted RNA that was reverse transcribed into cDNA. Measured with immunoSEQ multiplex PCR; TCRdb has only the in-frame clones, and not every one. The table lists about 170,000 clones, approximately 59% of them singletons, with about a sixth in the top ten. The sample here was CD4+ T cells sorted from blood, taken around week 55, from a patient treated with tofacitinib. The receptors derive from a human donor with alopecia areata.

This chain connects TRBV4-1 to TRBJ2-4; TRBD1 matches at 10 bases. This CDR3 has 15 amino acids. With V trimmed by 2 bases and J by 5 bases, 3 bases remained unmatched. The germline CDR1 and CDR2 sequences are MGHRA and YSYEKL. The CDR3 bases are TGCGCCAGCAGCCAAACCGGGACAGGGGAAAACATTCAGTACTTC. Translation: CASSQTGTGENIQYF.

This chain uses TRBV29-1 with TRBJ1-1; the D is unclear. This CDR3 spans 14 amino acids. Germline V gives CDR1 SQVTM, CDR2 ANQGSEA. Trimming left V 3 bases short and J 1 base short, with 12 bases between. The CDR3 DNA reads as TGCAGCGTTGATAAGGAAATTGGGAACACTGAAGCTTTCTTT. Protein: CSVDKEIGNTEAFF.